This T cell receptor beta chain was observed in a study of blood T cell repertoires in COVID-19. Clones were read by immunoSEQ multiplex PCR, and TCRdb kept only the in-frame ones, dropping some. The sample carries under 350,000 clones, more than 85% recorded once. Germline trimming cut 7 bases from V and 0 bases from J; bases unmatched to any gene: 4. The CDR3 is 15 residues long. Per germline, CDR1 LNHDA and CDR2 SQIVND (reference sequence). Sequencing was performed on peripheral blood. The clonotype comes from a man in his forties or fifties with acute or convalescent COVID-19. V gene TRBV19 combines with J gene TRBJ2-7; TRBD1 matches 12 bases. CDR3 nucleotide sequence: TGTGCCAGTATGGGGACAGGGGGCTCCTCCTACGAGCAGTACTTC. Amino acid sequence: CASMGTGGSSYEQYF.